The 21 T cell receptor beta chains below were found in one sample sequenced in a study of sequential checkpoint blockade in melanoma. TCRdb's table, derived via immunoSEQ multiplex PCR, lists solely in-frame clones and lacks some. The sample includes about 17,000 clones, approximately 80% of them seen just once. This sample's treatment: randomized to nivolumab then ipilimumab (arm A) or the reverse (arm B). This sample comprised CD8+ T cells sorted from blood (inferred from file names), obtained from a patient given nivolumab and ipilimumab in sequence. Every receptor here comes from a human donor with melanoma.

The table lists this clone with a few counts. This chain links TRBV5-1 with TRBJ2-7; tentative D call: TRBD2 (6 bases). Between the trimmed V and J ends, which lost 1 base and 0 bases, there was a span of 11 bases. This CDR3 region has 15 residues. Germline V CDR1 and CDR2: SGHRS, YFSETQ. Here the CDR3 reads CASSLWWDSSYEQYF. The CDR3 DNA reads TGCGCCAGCAGCTTGTGGTGGGACTCCTCCTACGAGCAGTACTTC.

This clone occurred once. The V gene is TRBV7-9, the J gene TRBJ2-7; tentatively, D is TRBD2 (5 bases). This CDR3 has 13 amino acids. Germline V gene lookup returns CDR1 SEHNR and CDR2 FQNEAQ (reference sequence). The germline V and J ends were trimmed by 4 bases and 0 bases, with 7 bases remaining between them. This CDR3 reads CASSWSGSYEQYF. The CDR3 region has the DNA TGTGCCAGCAGCTGGAGCGGCTCCTACGAGCAGTACTTC.

The gene calls are TRBV9 and TRBJ1-2; no firm D call. V was shortened by 0 bases and J by 4 bases, with 13 bases between the two germline ends. The CDR3 is 15 amino acids. CDR1 SGDLS and CDR2 YYNGEE come from the germline V gene. CDR3 protein: CASSVDGGLPYGYTF. In nucleotides, the CDR3 is TGTGCCAGCAGCGTAGACGGCGGGCTCCCCTATGGCTACACCTTC.

The chain combines TRBV4-2 with TRBJ1-1; TRBD1 aligns across 7 bases. The junction had 1 base not matched to a gene; V was cut back by 2 bases and J by 4 bases. Germline-derived CDR1 and CDR2 are LGHNA and YNFKEQ. There are 13 residues in the CDR3. CDR3 nucleotides: TGTGCCAGCAGCCAACGGGACAGCACTGAAGCTTTCTTT. It translates to CASSQRDSTEAFF.

This clone was detected only a few times. This chain joins TRBV6-1 and TRBJ1-6, with TRBD1 identical over 8 bases. This CDR3 region has 15 residues. Germline CDR1 is MNHNS and CDR2 is SASEGT. The trim removed 5 bases at V and 5 bases at J, leaving 5 bases unmatched. The CDR3 sequence: CASSSGTGHNSPLHF. CDR3 bases: TGTGCCAGCAGTTCCGGGACAGGCCATAATTCACCCCTCCACTTT.

The chain recombines TRBV7-2 with TRBJ2-5; 8 bases match TRBD1. The assigned J gene may be wrong: the sequence end matches TRBJ2-7 better. The germline CDR1 and CDR2 sequences are SGHTA and FQGNSA. CDR3 length equals 16 residues. CDR3 residues: CASSAPTRGLVYEQYF. The DNA of the CDR3 is TGTGCCAGCAGCGCGCCAACCAGGGGGCTTGTCTACGAGCAGTACTTC.

This chain joins TRBV7-2 and TRBJ2-7, with 11 bases aligning to TRBD1. Germline-derived CDR1 and CDR2 are SGHTA and FQGNSA. This CDR3 has 14 amino acids. Trimming removed 9 bases from V and 3 bases from J; junction bases left unmatched: 7. CDR3 coding DNA: TGTGCCAGTCAGCATGGGACAGGGGGCTACGAGCAGTACTTC. Translated: CASQHGTGGYEQYF.

The table lists this clone with a count of one. The V and J genes are TRBV4-3 and TRBJ1-2, with TRBD1 identical over 8 bases. Germline lookup yields CDR1 LGHNA and CDR2 YSLEER. The CDR3 sequence is 14 residues long. Trimming took 1 base from V and 6 from J; bases not matched to a gene: 4. CDR3 sequence: CASSQADRANGYTF. For the CDR3, the DNA is TGCGCCAGCAGCCAAGCGGACAGGGCCAATGGCTACACCTTC.

This clone was counted once. The rearrangement uses TRBV7-9 and TRBJ2-7, with D hard to call. The CDR3 extends over 12 amino acids. Germline values: CDR1 SEHNR, CDR2 FQNEAQ (reference sequence). V shed 1 base and J shed 7 bases, with 8 bases lying between them. The CDR3 DNA sequence: TGTGCCAGCAGCTTAGAAAGCTATGAGCAGTACTTC. This sequence encodes CASSLESYEQYF.

The rearrangement uses TRBV25-1 and TRBJ1-6; a possible D gene is TRBD1 (6 bases). The CDR3 covers 14 residues. The V and J ends lost 3 bases and 7 bases respectively, with 10 bases between them. CDR1 and CDR2 from the germline V gene are MGHDK and SYGVNS. The CDR3 coding sequence is TGTGCCAGCAGTGAGACAGGCTCAAATTCACCCCTCCACTTT. Its protein product is CASSETGSNSPLHF.

V gene TRBV5-1 combines with J gene TRBJ2-7; D might be TRBD1 (6 bases). Germline V gene lookup returns CDR1 SGHRS and CDR2 YFSETQ. Deletions cut 0 bases from V and 4 bases from J, with 8 bases between. The CDR3 has 13 amino acids. The CDR3 nucleotides are TGCGCCAGCAGCTTGGACAGGGAGTACGAGCAGTACTTC. It yields the protein CASSLDREYEQYF. Looking up the rest from reference TRBV5-1 and TRBJ2-7 gives the full variable domain: KAGVTQTPRYLIKTRGQQVTLSCSPISGHRSVSWYQQTPGQGLQFLFEYFSETQRNKGNFPGRFSGRQFSNSRSEMNVSTLELGDSALYLCASSLDREYEQYFGPGTRLTVT.

The V call is TRBV18, the J call TRBJ2-5, with 9 bases lining up with TRBD2. Germline-derived CDR1 and CDR2 are KGHSH and LQKENI. J lost 2 bases, V lost 0 bases, and 1 base had no gene match. The CDR3 loop spans 15 amino acids. For the CDR3, the DNA is TGTGCCAGCTCACCACCTACTAGCGGGCAAGAGACCCAGTACTTC. Translating gives CASSPPTSGQETQYF. The entire variable domain, with the rest obtained from reference TRBV18 and TRBJ2-5, is as follows: NAGVMQNPRHLVRRRGQEARLRCSPMKGHSHVYWYRQLPEEGLKFMVYLQKENIIDESGMPKERFSAEFPKEGPSILRIQQVVRGDSAAYFCASSPPTSGQETQYFGPGTRLLVL.

The chain is built from TRBV25-1 and TRBJ2-7; 9 bases match TRBD1. Germline CDR1 reads MGHDK; CDR2 reads SYGVNS. V lost 6 bases to trimming and J lost 3 bases; unmatched junction nucleotides: 6. The CDR3 runs 14 residues. CDR3 loop: CASSPGTGYYEQYF. For the CDR3, the DNA is TGTGCCAGCAGCCCCGGGACAGGGTACTACGAGCAGTACTTC.

The gene calls are TRBV27 and TRBJ2-7; 9 positions agree with TRBD1. Germline V CDR1 and CDR2: MNHEY, SMNVEV (reference sequence). This CDR3 has 15 residues. Trimming took 7 bases from V and 3 from J; bases not matched to a gene: 10. The CDR3 protein is CASMVAGTGFYEQYF. The CDR3 bases are TGTGCCAGCATGGTAGCCGGGACAGGGTTCTACGAGCAGTACTTC.

This chain connects TRBV14 to TRBJ1-1, with D tentatively TRBD1 (5 bases). This CDR3 contains 17 residues. The V end was cut by 0 bases, the J end by 3 bases, with 17 bases between. The V gene's germline CDR1 is SGHDN and CDR2 FVKESK. The CDR3 here is CASSQDPGGGKDTEAFF. Here the CDR3 DNA reads TGTGCCAGCAGCCAAGATCCCGGCGGGGGGAAGGACACTGAAGCTTTCTTT.

This chain links TRBV4-3 with TRBJ2-6; no clear D. The CDR3 has 16 amino acids. V was clipped by 0 bases and J by 3 bases, with 9 bases between them. Germline V gene lookup returns CDR1 LGHNA and CDR2 YSLEER. The chain's CDR3 is CASSQDTAVGANVLTF. The CDR3 DNA sequence: TGCGCCAGCAGCCAAGATACGGCGGTTGGGGCCAACGTCCTGACTTTC.

V is TRBV27 and J is TRBJ2-7; D may be TRBD2 (6 bases). The CDR3 covers 14 residues. The V end lost 3 bases, the J end lost 4 bases, and 13 bases lay between the germline ends. The germline V gene has CDR1 MNHEY and CDR2 SMNVEV (reference sequence). The CDR3 is CASSFAGTQYEQYF. The CDR3 DNA follows: TGTGCCAGCAGTTTCGCGGGGACCCAATACGAGCAGTACTTC.

This clone qualifies as medium-sized. The chain joins TRBV7-8 to TRBJ2-7; 15 bases fit TRBD2. Germline lookup yields CDR1 SGHVS and CDR2 FQNEAQ. Trimming removed 5 bases from V and 6 bases from J; junction bases left unmatched: 5. This CDR3 has 15 amino acids. The CDR3 sequence: CASSPRTSGRVEQYF. CDR3 coding DNA: TGTGCCAGCAGCCCGAGGACTAGCGGGAGGGTCGAGCAGTACTTC.

This clone was detected a few times. CDR3 in amino acids: CASSFGDTEAFF. Here the CDR3 DNA reads TGCGCCAGCAGTTTCGGAGACACTGAAGCTTTCTTT. The gene calls are TRBV5-1 and TRBJ1-1; no definite D call. V was pared by 5 bases and J by 3 bases, with 8 bases between. This CDR3 contains 12 residues. Germline V gives CDR1 SGHRS, CDR2 YFSETQ.

V gene TRBV19 combines with J gene TRBJ1-2; a weak D match, TRBD1 (5 bases). Germline V CDR1 and CDR2: LNHDA, SQIVND (reference sequence). This CDR3 is 16 amino acids long. Trimming removed 3 bases at V and 3 bases at J, with 17 bases between. CDR3: CASSIRGQGDDYGYTF. DNA for the CDR3: TGTGCCAGTAGTATTAGGGGTCAGGGTGACGACTATGGCTACACCTTC.

This clone occurred a few times. This chain uses TRBV4-2 with TRBJ1-2; possibly TRBD1 for D (6 bases). The V end was cut by 0 bases, the J end by 1 base, with 15 bases between. Germline V gives CDR1 LGHNA, CDR2 YNFKEQ. The CDR3 runs 17 residues. In nucleotides, the CDR3 is TGTGCCAGCAGCCAAGATCCCCAGGGGTCTTTTAACTATGGCTACACCTTC. It yields the protein CASSQDPQGSFNYGYTF.